This T cell receptor (beta chain) was sequenced in a study of blood T cell repertoires in COVID-19. As for the study in general: From the United States, Italy and Spain came samples of acute and convalescent COVID-19. T cells, B-cell-depleted T cells, or PBMCs supplied cDNA or gDNA.

The CDR3 is 14 residues long. The germline V gene encodes CDR1 SGHTA and CDR2 FQGTGA. The ends lost 3 bases at V and 3 bases at J; junction bases unmatched: 0. This clone has just a few counts. Original methodology: The assay estimated nucleated cells by amplifying reference gene primers. TCRdb's table, derived via immunoSEQ multiplex PCR, lists solely in-frame clones and lacks some. V and J calls plus clone size are reproduced from that table; the DNA served to infer D and trimming. The repertoire has under 150,000 clones, about 80% of them found once; the top ten carry 4%. The sample consisted of peripheral blood. The chain joins TRBV7-3 to TRBJ1-3; 9 bases map to TRBD1. The origin of this receptor is a woman aged 80 or older with acute or convalescent COVID-19. The CDR3 DNA reads as TGTGCCAGCAGCTTGACAGGGGGTGGAAACACCATATATTTT. Its translation is CASSLTGGGNTIYF.